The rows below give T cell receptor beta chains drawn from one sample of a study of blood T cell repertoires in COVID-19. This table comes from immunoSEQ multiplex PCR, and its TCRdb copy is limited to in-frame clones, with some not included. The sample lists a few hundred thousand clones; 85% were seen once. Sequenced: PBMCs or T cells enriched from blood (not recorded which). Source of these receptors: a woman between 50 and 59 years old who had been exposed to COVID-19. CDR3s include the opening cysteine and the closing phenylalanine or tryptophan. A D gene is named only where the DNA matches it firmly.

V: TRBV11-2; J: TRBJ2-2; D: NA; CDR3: CASSLRGAIYNTGELFF
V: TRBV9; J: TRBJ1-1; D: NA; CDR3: CASSVSWNTEAFF
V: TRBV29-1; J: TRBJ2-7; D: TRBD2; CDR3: CSVELAGNFEQYF
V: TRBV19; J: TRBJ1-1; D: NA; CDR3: CASSIRGFTEAFF
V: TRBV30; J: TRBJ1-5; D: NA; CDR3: CAWSPGLGQPQHF
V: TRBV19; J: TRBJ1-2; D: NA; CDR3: CASIQDGSSYGYTF
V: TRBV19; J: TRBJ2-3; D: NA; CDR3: CASSTGRTDTQYF
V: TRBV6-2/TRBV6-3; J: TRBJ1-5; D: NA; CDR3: CASSPLSNQPQHF
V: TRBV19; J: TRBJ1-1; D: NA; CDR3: CASSPQGMANTEAFF
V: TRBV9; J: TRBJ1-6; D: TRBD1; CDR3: CASTSGTGRSPLHF
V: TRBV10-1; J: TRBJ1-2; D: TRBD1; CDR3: CASSPGTGGDYGYTF
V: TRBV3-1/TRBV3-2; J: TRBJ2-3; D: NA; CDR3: CASSPTRIRTDTQYF
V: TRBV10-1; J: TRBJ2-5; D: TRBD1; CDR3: CASSERRGPEETQYF
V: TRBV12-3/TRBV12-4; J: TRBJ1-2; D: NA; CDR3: CASSLGREGYTF
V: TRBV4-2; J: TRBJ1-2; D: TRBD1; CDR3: CASSQTTGGADGYTF
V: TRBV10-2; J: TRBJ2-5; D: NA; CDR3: CASSDPGEGLEETQYF
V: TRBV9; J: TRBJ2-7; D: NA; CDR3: CASSSSGTFFSYEQYF
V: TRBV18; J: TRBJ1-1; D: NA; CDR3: CASSPRGGQAEAFF
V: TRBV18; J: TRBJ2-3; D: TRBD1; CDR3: CASSSNRGPSTDTQYF
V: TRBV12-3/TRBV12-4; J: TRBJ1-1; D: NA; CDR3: CASSFSGGAAFF
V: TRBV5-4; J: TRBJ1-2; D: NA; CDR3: CASSSTANYGYTF
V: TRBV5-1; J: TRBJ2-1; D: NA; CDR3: CASSQTRLELRSYNEQFF
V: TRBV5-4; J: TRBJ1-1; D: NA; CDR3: CASRKGVGTEAFF
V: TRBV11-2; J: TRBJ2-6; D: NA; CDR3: CASSLDRANVLTF
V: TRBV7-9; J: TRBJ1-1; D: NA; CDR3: CASSTPGQSSEAFF
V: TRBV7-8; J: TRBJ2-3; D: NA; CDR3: CASSLGGGGFTDTQYF
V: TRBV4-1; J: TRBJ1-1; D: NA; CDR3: CASSLTVNRMNTEAFF
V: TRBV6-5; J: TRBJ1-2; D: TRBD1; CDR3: CASSTDRDYGYTF
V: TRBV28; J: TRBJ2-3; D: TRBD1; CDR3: CASSPQGAFADTQYF
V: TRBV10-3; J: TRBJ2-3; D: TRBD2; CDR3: CAIRASGGASDTQYF
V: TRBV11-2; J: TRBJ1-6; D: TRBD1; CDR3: CASSRRPGQGSSPLHF
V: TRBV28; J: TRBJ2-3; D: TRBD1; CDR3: CASSSGGKDTQYF
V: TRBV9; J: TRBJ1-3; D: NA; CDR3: CASSVGAGVNTIYF
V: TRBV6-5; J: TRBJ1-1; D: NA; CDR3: CASSSRTEAFF
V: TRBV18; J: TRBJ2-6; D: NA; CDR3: CASSRDYRGVSGANVLTF
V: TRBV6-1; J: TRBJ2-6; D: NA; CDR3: CASSEASGFGANVLTF
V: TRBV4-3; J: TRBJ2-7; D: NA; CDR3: CASSQDIASRKSGEQYF
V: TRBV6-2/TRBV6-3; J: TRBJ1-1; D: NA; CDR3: CASSYSAGIEAFF
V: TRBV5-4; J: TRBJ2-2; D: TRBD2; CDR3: CASSLELAGGTGELFF
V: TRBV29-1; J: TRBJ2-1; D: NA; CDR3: CSVVRGFSYNEQFF
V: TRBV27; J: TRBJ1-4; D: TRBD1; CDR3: CASSLSRTGALYEKLFF
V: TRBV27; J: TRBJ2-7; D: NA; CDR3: CASSLGARYEQYF
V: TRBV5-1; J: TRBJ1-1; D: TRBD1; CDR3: CASSPGTGFTEAFF
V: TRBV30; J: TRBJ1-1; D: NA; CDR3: CAWSVGGMTEAFF
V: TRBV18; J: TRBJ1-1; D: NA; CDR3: CASSPPIAEAFF
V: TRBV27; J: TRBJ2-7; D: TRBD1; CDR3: CASSLRGTGAMGEQYF
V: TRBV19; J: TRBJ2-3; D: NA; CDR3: CASARQLTDTQYF
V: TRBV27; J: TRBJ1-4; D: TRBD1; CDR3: CASSKRDRGPTNEKLFF
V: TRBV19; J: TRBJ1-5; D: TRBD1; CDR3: CASSIGQGGSWPQHF
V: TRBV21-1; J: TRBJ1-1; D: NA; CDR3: CASSSRDSQRYTEAFF
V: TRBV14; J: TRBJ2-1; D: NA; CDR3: CASSQERLVGEQFF
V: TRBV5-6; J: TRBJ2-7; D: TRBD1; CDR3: CASSFTGTDTYEQYF
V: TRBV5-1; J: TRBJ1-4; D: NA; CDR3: CASSPWTASNEKLFF
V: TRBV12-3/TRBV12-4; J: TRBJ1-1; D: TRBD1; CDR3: CASRRQGGTEAFF
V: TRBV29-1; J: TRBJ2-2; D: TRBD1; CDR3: CSVSRAGGTGELFF
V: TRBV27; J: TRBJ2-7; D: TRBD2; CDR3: CASSRRQGIAGVVYEQYF
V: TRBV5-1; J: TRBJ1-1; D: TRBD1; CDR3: CASSFGRGQGNTEAFF